The rows below give T cell receptor beta chains drawn from one sample of a study of CD8 T cells in Susac syndrome. MiXCR, run by TCRdb on the immunoSEQ multiplex PCR reads, gives a single entry per CDR3 protein. In the table there are 330,000 or so distinct CDR3 sequences, around nine tenths of which are singletons. The sequenced sample was CD8+ T cells from PBMCs. The receptors were sampled from a human donor with multiple sclerosis. The CDR3 runs from the conserved cysteine through the conserved F or W. D genes are given only for firm matches. Where a row states a size, it is once, few, many or the class of an expanded clone; other rows omit it.

>TRBV12-3/TRBV12-4|TRBJ2-1|TRBD2|NA
CASSLWAGRANEQFF
TGTGCCAGCAGTTTATGGGCTGGGAGGGCGAATGAGCAGTTCTTC
>TRBV7-9|TRBJ2-3|TRBD1|NA
CASSLAQGATDTQYF
TGTGCCAGCAGCTTAGCGCAGGGGGCTACAGATACGCAGTATTTT
>TRBV9|TRBJ2-7|TRBD2|NA
CASSVGGATSGSPYEQYF
TGTGCCAGCAGCGTAGGGGGCGCGACTAGCGGGAGTCCTTACGAGCAGTACTTC
>TRBV15|TRBJ2-1|NA|NA
CATSGGLSSYNEQFF
TGTGCCACCAGCGGCGGGTTAAGCTCCTACAATGAGCAGTTCTTC
>TRBV7-9|TRBJ2-1|NA|NA
CASSQLSPHNEQFF
TGTGCCAGCAGCCAACTGTCCCCCCACAATGAGCAGTTCTTC
>TRBV7-9|TRBJ2-7|NA|NA
CASRDSSTYEQYF
TGTGCCAGCAGGGACAGTTCGACCTACGAGCAGTACTTC
>TRBV24-1|TRBJ2-7|NA|NA
CATSGAGVYEQYF
TGTGCCACCAGTGGGGCAGGGGTCTACGAGCAGTACTTC
>TRBV15|TRBJ2-3|NA|NA
CATRPMRGTATDTQYF
TGTGCCACCAGACCCATGAGAGGGACTGCCACAGATACGCAGTATTTT
>TRBV9|TRBJ2-1|NA|NA
CASSPRTVAGSTYNEQFF
TGTGCCAGCAGCCCCCGGACCGTAGCCGGTTCGACCTACAATGAGCAGTTCTTC
>TRBV6-5|TRBJ2-3|NA|once
CASTPSMGRIATQYF
TGTGCCAGCACCCCCTCCATGGGGCGCATTGCTACGCAGTATTTT
>TRBV20-1|TRBJ2-1|TRBD2|NA
CSALAGNTYNEQFF
TGCAGTGCCCTAGCGGGCAACACCTACAATGAGCAGTTCTTC
>TRBV29-1|TRBJ1-2|NA|NA
CSVDTHYGYTF
TGCAGCGTTGATACCCACTATGGCTACACCTTC
>TRBV27|TRBJ1-1|NA|NA
CASSSAGIMTEAFF
TGTGCCAGCAGTTCGGCAGGGATTATGACTGAAGCTTTCTTT
>TRBV19|TRBJ2-1|NA|NA
CASRTQGGNEQFF
TGTGCCAGTAGGACTCAGGGGGGCAATGAGCAGTTCTTC
>TRBV6-2/TRBV6-3|TRBJ2-1|TRBD2|NA
CASSPGLAEFF
TGTGCCAGCAGTCCGGGACTAGCGGAGTTCTTC
>TRBV4-3|TRBJ2-7|NA|NA
CASSQVTGSSYEQYF
TGCGCCAGCAGCCAAGTAACAGGGAGCTCCTACGAGCAGTACTTC
>TRBV9|TRBJ2-1|TRBD2|NA
CASSGSGGADDNEQFF
TGTGCCAGCAGCGGTAGCGGGGGGGCAGACGACAATGAGCAGTTCTTC
>TRBV6-2/TRBV6-3|TRBJ2-7|NA|NA
CASSYSPDRTLLSYEQYF
TGTGCCAGCAGTTACTCCCCTGACAGGACCCTCTTATCCTACGAGCAGTACTTC
>TRBV20-1|TRBJ1-2|NA|once
CSALTDNYGYTF
TGCAGTGCACTCACAGATAACTATGGCTACACCTTC
>TRBV7-9|TRBJ1-1|TRBD1|NA
CASSFDRGRMGTEAFF
TGTGCCAGCAGCTTCGACAGGGGGCGAATGGGGACTGAAGCTTTCTTT
>TRBV4-3|TRBJ2-1|NA|NA
CASSRTLRDYNEQFF
TGCGCCAGCAGCCGAACGCTCCGGGATTACAATGAGCAGTTCTTC
>TRBV7-2|TRBJ2-3|NA|NA
CASSLGLSRGGQSDTQYF
TGTGCCAGCAGCTTAGGTCTGAGCAGGGGGGGACAGTCAGATACGCAGTATTTT
>TRBV6-6|TRBJ1-2|NA|NA
CASSYSGSPRGYTF
TGTGCCAGCAGTTACTCGGGGTCACCAAGAGGCTACACCTTC
>TRBV28|TRBJ2-7|NA|NA
CASSNRLFYEQYF
TGTGCCAGCAGTAACAGGTTATTCTACGAGCAGTACTTC
>TRBV7-9|TRBJ2-1|NA|NA
CASSQTVEQFF
TGTGCCAGCAGCCAGACAGTTGAGCAGTTCTTC
>TRBV15|TRBJ1-3|NA|NA
CATTSYAMNTIYF
TGTGCCACCACCTCTTACGCGATGAACACCATATATTTT
>TRBV7-7|TRBJ2-5|NA|NA
CASSFVDSQETQYF
TGTGCTAGCAGCTTTGTAGACAGCCAAGAGACCCAGTACTTC
>TRBV12-3/TRBV12-4|TRBJ2-7|NA|NA
CASSFGGHEQYF
TGTGCCAGCAGTTTCGGGGGGCACGAGCAGTACTTC
>TRBV30|TRBJ2-1|TRBD1|NA
CAWTSDRGEQFF
TGTGCCTGGACTTCGGACAGGGGTGAGCAGTTCTTC
>TRBV20-1|TRBJ2-4|NA|NA
CSAEAVLSKNIQYF
TGCAGTGCCGAAGCCGTCTTGTCCAAAAACATTCAGTACTTC
>TRBV7-6|TRBJ2-1|TRBD2|NA
CASSLVAGLRNEQFF
TGTGCCAGCAGCTTAGTAGCGGGACTGCGGAATGAGCAGTTCTTC
>TRBV6-5|TRBJ2-5|TRBD2|NA
CASTPGGFGIVTQYF
TGTGCCAGCACCCCGGGGGGGTTCGGGATAGTGACCCAGTACTTC
>TRBV28|TRBJ1-5|NA|NA
CASRALWGGIGNQPQHF
TGTGCCAGCAGAGCCTTGTGGGGGGGCATCGGCAATCAGCCCCAGCATTTT
>TRBV29-1|TRBJ2-1|TRBD2|few
CSVVGGSLYNEQFF
TGCAGCGTTGTCGGCGGGAGCCTTTACAATGAGCAGTTCTTC
>TRBV6-4|TRBJ2-3|NA|NA
CASSFNGGAHTDTQYF
TGTGCCAGCAGTTTTAACGGAGGGGCCCACACAGATACGCAGTATTTT
>TRBV12-3/TRBV12-4|TRBJ2-3|NA|NA
CASSPRDNLVTDTQYF
TGTGCCAGCAGTCCGCGGGACAACTTAGTCACAGATACGCAGTATTTT
>TRBV29-1|TRBJ2-1|NA|NA
CSGRLVSYNEQFF
TGCAGCGGTCGACTTGTATCCTACAATGAGCAGTTCTTC
>TRBV29-1|TRBJ1-1|NA|NA
CSVEEGGGGAFF
TGCAGCGTTGAAGAGGGAGGGGGGGGTGCTTTCTTT
>TRBV29-1|TRBJ1-2|TRBD1|NA
CSVVQDRDPAPYGYTF
TGCAGCGTTGTTCAGGACAGGGACCCCGCACCGTATGGCTACACCTTC
>TRBV4-3|TRBJ2-1|NA|once
CASSQELGVGAYNEQFF
TGCGCCAGCAGCCAAGAACTAGGTGTCGGGGCCTACAATGAGCAGTTCTTC
>TRBV7-2|TRBJ2-5|NA|NA
CASSDTVRETQYF
TGTGCCAGCAGCGACACGGTCAGGGAGACCCAGTACTTC
>TRBV29-1|TRBJ2-2|TRBD2|NA
CSVAGLAGDTGELFF
TGCAGCGTTGCCGGGCTAGCGGGAGACACCGGGGAGCTGTTTTTT
>TRBV7-9|TRBJ1-3|NA|NA
CASSLGTQGNTIYF
TGTGCCAGCAGCTTAGGGACACAGGGAAACACCATATATTTT
>TRBV3-1|TRBJ2-7|NA|NA
CASSPEGGHSYEQYF
TGTGCCAGCAGCCCGGAGGGAGGACATTCCTACGAGCAGTACTTC
>TRBV27|TRBJ2-2|NA|NA
CASSSNRESGWPGELFF
TGTGCCAGCAGTTCGAACAGGGAGAGCGGATGGCCCGGGGAGCTGTTTTTT
>TRBV9|TRBJ1-3|NA|NA
CASSADGITIYF
TGTGCCAGCAGCGCTGATGGGATCACCATATATTTT
>TRBV7-8|TRBJ2-1|TRBD2|NA
CASSLGLAGRQYNEQFF
TGTGCCAGCAGCTTGGGGCTAGCGGGGCGTCAATACAATGAGCAGTTCTTC
>TRBV20-1|TRBJ2-7|TRBD2|NA
CSARGLAGPPYEQYF
TGCAGTGCTAGAGGACTAGCGGGACCCCCCTACGAGCAGTACTTC
>TRBV25-1|TRBJ2-2|NA|NA
CASSEPSEAGELFF
TGTGCCAGCAGTGAACCGAGCGAGGCCGGGGAGCTGTTTTTT
>TRBV27|TRBJ2-7|NA|NA
CASSTFLGSYEQYF
TGTGCCAGCAGTACTTTCCTGGGCTCCTACGAGCAGTACTTC
>TRBV19|TRBJ1-5|TRBD1|NA
CASTSQGVSSNQPQHF
TGTGCCAGTACCTCCCAGGGGGTCTCGAGCAATCAGCCCCAGCATTTT